This T cell receptor (beta chain) was captured by sequencing in a study of beta chain features in type 1 diabetes (dated 2018 in TCRdb). In the study overall: No differences in mean age, gender distribution, total cell number or subset yield were found between patients and healthy donors. A total of 90 million to 140 million sorted cells were examined across all samples, and RNA yield correlated strongly with the number of cells per subset. In the study, TCRB repertoires of sorted circulating CD4+ T cell subsets from recently diagnosed type 1 diabetes patients were compared with those of matched healthy donors. Whereas all 28 donors provided naive and central memory subsets, regulatory and stem cell-like memory subsets were isolated from just 8 patients and about 8 healthy donors. Study-level results and caveats: Shorter templates might have been favored by PCR, but patient and control samples were amplified and corrected together, so both groups would have been affected equally by any skew. A moderate but significant shortening of TCRB CDR3 length was observed in type 1 diabetes patients in all four CD4+ subsets. Because the HLA sub-analyses included only small numbers of individuals, any influence of HLA type on TCRB rearrangement was left unresolved. Naive, central memory and regulatory TCRB repertoires appeared to be more alike among patients than among healthy donors. Because cDNA was sequenced instead of genomic DNA, highly expressing activated cells could be over-represented, though the groups showed no difference in activation or CD3 levels. Patients with type 1 diabetes made fewer insertions and deleted more nucleotides at VDJ recombination sites, implying thymic rearrangement abnormalities.

V is pruned by 2 bases and J by 10 bases, leaving 11 bases of the junction without a gene match. The CDR3 runs 16 amino acids, cysteine and phenylalanine included. Only the CDR3 DNA is retained, 48 bases long and in frame from the first base. The germline V gene (reference sequence) yields SEHNR for CDR1 and FQNEAQ for CDR2. The entire amount of isolated RNA was reverse transcribed using the High Capacity cDNA Reverse Transcription Kit, so the sequenced TCRB transcripts were expressed ones. Deep immunoSEQ sequencing was applied to naive, central memory and regulatory T cell samples, giving an average of roughly 3.5 million total reads per sample. After sorted cells were lysed in RLT buffer, RNA was extracted with DNase-treated RNeasy Micro or Mini kits, with the choice depending on cell number. Each cell subset was processed separately to prevent cross-contamination, with patient and healthy donor samples processed together. The immunoSEQ multiplex PCR was used to amplify TCRB sequences from cDNA, yielding 87-bp fragments that span the CDR3 region. The amplicons were sequenced using the Illumina HiSeq platform. In the paper's pipeline: PCR bias was computationally corrected using synthetic template baselines, reads within Hamming distance 2 were collapsed, and singletons that could not be merged were discarded. Reads were aligned against IMGT so that V, D and J genes, CDR3 length and insertions or deletions at six rearrangement sites could be assigned. Within each subset, clonotype counts were normalized to sorted cell number, after which true diversity and Gini coefficients were computed with the tcR R package. The overlap coefficient, calculated on TCRB nucleotide sequences, was used to quantify repertoire sharing. What TCRdb holds here is the immuneACCESS table cut down to in-frame rearrangements. Part of the clones is not present; checked against another copy, under half of the missing clones reflect an unresolved V gene, and the others are unexplained. V and J calls and clone size are as listed in that table; D and trimming were resolved from the DNA. A total of under 350,000 clones appear in this sample, 8% of them only once. Approximately 1% of the sample is taken by the ten largest.

This clone occurred a few times. The antigen this receptor binds is unknown. Per-nucleotide qualities are absent, and no much larger clonotype sits a single base away. A single peripheral blood draw of approximately 120 mL on average was collected from each donor into heparinised tubes. Using a panel that included CD45RO, CCR7, CD25, CD127, CD95 and CD27, naive, central memory, regulatory and stem cell-like memory CD4+ T cells were sorted on a BD FACSAria II. Purity was above 95% for every sorted population. PBMCs were separated immediately by Lymphoprep density gradient centrifugation and were stained directly, without being cultured. So that batch effects would be minimized, each experiment stained and sorted samples in pairs, pairing one healthy donor with one patient.

The specimen was central memory CD4+ T cells from blood. The rearranged segments are TRBV7-9 and TRBJ1-4, with 9 bases aligning to TRBD1. The source of this sequence is a woman aged 18-35 years in good health. CDR3 reads: CASSLPPGQGHGKLFF. The DNA reads as follows: TGTGCCAGCAGCTTACCTCCGGGACAGGGTCATGGAAAACTGTTTTTT.